This T cell receptor (beta chain) appears in the sequencing data of a study of radiotherapy plus CTLA-4 blockade in lung cancer. As concerns this clone: The antigen is undetermined.

Profiled with immunoSEQ multiplex PCR; TCRdb holds only in-frame clones, not every one. The data hold fewer than 50,000 clones, with roughly 85% observed a single time. Study results and caveats: Strongest reported response predictors: early blood clone changes and post-radiation interferon-beta. Tumor-origin TCR clones grew in blood after radiotherapy plus ipilimumab.

The specimen comprised peripheral blood, sampled from a patient treated with radiotherapy plus ipilimumab. The clonotype was recovered from a human donor with non-small cell lung cancer whose response to radiotherapy plus ipilimumab could not be evaluated.

The CDR3 nucleotides are TGTGCCAGCAGCTTACAGGGGGTGGATACGCAGTATTTT. Translating it yields CASSLQGVDTQYF. V and J are TRBV5-6 and TRBJ2-3, with 8 positions matching TRBD1. This CDR3 has 13 residues. Trimming cost V 2 bases and J 6 bases; bases outside gene matches: 2. Germline V CDR1 and CDR2: SGHDT, YYEEEE.